What follows are 15 T cell receptor beta chains derived from one specimen sequenced in a study of T cell clonality in common variable immunodeficiency. Produced via immunoSEQ multiplex PCR; TCRdb's table is partial and in-frame only. This repertoire holds over 50,000 clones, and none appear only once. Sample: peripheral blood mononuclear cells. The receptors were sampled from a person aged 18 to 70 in good health.

As concerns this clone: The read terminates 3 residues before the CDR3 end, so the remaining end is supplied by the germline J gene. The chain combines TRBV29-1 with TRBJ1-2, with D unresolved. This CDR3 contains 12 residues. The V gene's germline CDR1 is SQVTM and CDR2 ANQGSEA. The germline V and J ends were trimmed by 5 bases and 2 bases, with 9 bases remaining between them. The sequenced part of the CDR3 DNA is TGCAGCGTTCGGTATAACAACTATGGC. It encodes CSVRYNNYG. The entire CDR3 protein is CSVRYNNYGYTF.

This clone was detected many times. Read sequence stops 3 residues before the CDR3 end, and the germline J gene provides the missing end. This sequence joins TRBV5-1 and TRBJ2-5, with 7 bases matching TRBD1. V was pared by 1 base and J by 2 bases, with 5 bases of the junction left unmatched. In germline, CDR1 is SGHRS, CDR2 YFSETQ. The length of the CDR3 is 15 residues. This chain's CDR3 is CASSLMGTEQETQYF. The covered CDR3 bases are TGCGCCAGCAGCTTGATGGGGACAGAACAAGAGACC.

About this clone itself: The CDR3 goes on 3 residues after the read ends, and that part is filled in from the germline J gene. The chain is built from TRBV5-3 and TRBJ2-7, with 13 bases lining up with TRBD2. TRBV5-3 is assigned to the ORF class and has an uncertain function. This CDR3 has 16 residues. Trimming at V came to 0 bases and at J to 2 bases, leaving 2 bases not matched to a gene. CDR3 protein: CARSLGTSGGTYEQYF. CDR3 DNA, as far as it was read: TGTGCCAGAAGCTTGGGGACTAGCGGGGGAACCTACGAG.

The table lists this clone with many counts. The CDR3 goes on 3 residues after the read ends, and that part is filled in from the germline J gene. The chain employs TRBV2 and TRBJ2-2; a weak D match, TRBD2 (6 bases). CDR3 length equals 15 residues. Germline CDR1 is SNHLY and CDR2 is FYNNEI. V gave up 7 bases and J gave up 4 bases, with 16 bases separating them. The CDR3 protein is CASTRGSGVTGELFF. The CDR3 DNA, read in part, is TGTGCCAGCACCCGAGGTAGCGGAGTCACCGGGGAG.

This clone was seen a few times. The read falls 3 residues short of the CDR3 end, and the missing part is taken from the germline J gene. V gene TRBV11-2 combines with J gene TRBJ1-1; 9 positions match TRBD1. The CDR3 has 15 amino acids. J lost 2 bases, V lost 1 base, and 2 bases had no gene match. CDR1 and CDR2 from the germline V gene are SGHAT and FQNNGV. The sequenced CDR3 bases are TGTGCCAGCAGCTTAGGCACAGGGGGCAACACTGAA. This codes for CASSLGTGGNTE. The full-length CDR3 reads as CASSLGTGGNTEAFF.

This clone has ten or more counts. The read is 3 residues too short to cover the CDR3 end, so that end is filled in from the germline J gene. V and J are TRBV19 and TRBJ2-5, with D perhaps assigned TRBD1 or TRBD2 (5 bases each). V was trimmed by 4 bases and J by 4 bases, leaving 16 bases between them. Germline V CDR1 and CDR2: LNHDA, SQIVND (reference sequence). The CDR3 spans 15 residues. Partial CDR3 DNA: TGTGCCAGTAGTACCCCCAGGGAGAGGGGAGAGACC. This sequence encodes CASSTPRERGET. The whole CDR3 protein is CASSTPRERGETQYF.

In the case of this clone: The CDR3 is cut off 3 residues early in the read; its end comes from the germline J gene. The rearrangement uses TRBV6-2 or TRBV6-3 and TRBJ1-1, with a weak D call TRBD1 (6 bases). The CDR3 runs 16 residues. With 4 bases removed from V and 5 bases from J, the gap between germline ends came to 20 bases. Per the germline V gene, CDR1 is MNHEY and CDR2 is SVGEGT. CDR3 loop: CASSSRGYGSGTEAFF. The DNA read from the CDR3 is TGTGCCAGCAGTTCGAGGGGGTACGGGAGTGGGACTGAA.

This clone occurred many times. The CDR3 extends 3 residues past the end of the read, so its final part is completed from the germline J gene. The chain employs TRBV7-9 and TRBJ1-1; tentatively, D is TRBD1 (5 bases). This CDR3 has 13 amino acids. Per germline, CDR1 SEHNR and CDR2 FQNEAQ (reference sequence). V lost 2 bases to trimming and J lost 7 bases, with 11 bases between them. This CDR3 is CASSLRQGGEAFF. The CDR3 bases that were read are TGTGCCAGCAGCTTAAGGCAGGGTGGTGAA.

This clone was seen many times. The read terminates 3 residues before the CDR3 end, so the remaining end is supplied by the germline J gene. The rearrangement joins TRBV30 to TRBJ1-6; 7 nucleotides align to TRBD1. Germline trimming cut 3 bases from V and 4 bases from J; bases unmatched to any gene: 6. There are 15 residues in the CDR3. Germline loops: CDR1 GTSNPN, CDR2 SVGIG (reference sequence). The CDR3 reads CAWRGGGRYNSPLHF. CDR3 DNA, as far as it was read: TGTGCCTGGAGGGGAGGGGGCAGGTATAATTCACCC.

This clone appeared many times. The sequenced fragment ends 3 residues before the CDR3 boundary, so the rest is inferred from the germline J gene. The V call is TRBV7-2, the J call TRBJ2-7; 8 nucleotides align to TRBD2. This CDR3 has 15 residues. Germline V gene lookup returns CDR1 SGHTA and CDR2 FQGNSA. The V segment lost 1 base and the J segment 3 bases; nucleotides outside the gene matches: 5. CDR3 DNA, as far as it was read: TGTGCCAGCAGCTTAGTCGGGGGGGGCCACTACGAG. Translated: CASSLVGGGHYE. The full CDR3 protein reads CASSLVGGGHYEQYF.

The sample holds many counts of this clone. With the read ending 3 residues before the CDR3 end, the germline J gene is used to fill in that end. J is TRBJ2-3 and V is TRBV12-3 or TRBV12-4; unclear D gene. Deletions cut 1 base from V and 8 bases from J, with 13 bases between. The CDR3 contains 14 residues. The CDR3 region is CASSLGPLGATQYF. Partial CDR3 DNA: TGTGCCAGCAGTTTAGGGCCCCTTGGTGCTACG.

This clone appeared many times. The CDR3 end is not reached by the read, which stops 3 residues before it; the germline J gene fills it in. The rearrangement joins TRBV20-1 to TRBJ1-3; no firm D call. Deletions cut 3 bases from V and 2 bases from J, with 8 bases between. The CDR3 totals 13 residues. Germline V gene lookup returns CDR1 DFQATT and CDR2 SNEGSKA (reference sequence). The CDR3: CSASEAAGNTIYF. The CDR3 bases that were read are TGCAGTGCTAGTGAGGCGGCTGGAAACACC.

This clone was counted ten times or more. The read ends 3 residues early relative to the CDR3; the germline J gene fills the gap. The gene calls are TRBV20-1 and TRBJ2-1; no clear D. Germline CDR1 and CDR2: DFQATT and SNEGSKA (reference sequence). V lost 0 bases and J 9 bases, leaving 9 bases between the germline ends. CDR3 length: 12 residues. Incomplete CDR3 DNA: TGCAGTGCTAGAGACTTCTCGGGTGAG. Translation: CSARDFSGE. The CDR3 in its entirety is CSARDFSGEQFF.

This clone was found many times. The CDR3 end is not reached by the read, which stops 3 residues before it; the germline J gene fills it in. V and J are TRBV6-2 or TRBV6-3 and TRBJ2-1; the match to TRBD2 covers 10 bases. Germline CDR1 MNHEY, CDR2 SVGEGT. J gave up 6 bases and V 7 bases, and 9 bases lay outside the gene matches. The CDR3 totals 15 residues. The CDR3 spells CASIGSGRAFNEQFF. CDR3 DNA, as far as it was read: TGTGCCAGCATAGGAAGCGGGAGGGCCTTCAATGAG.

Points on this clone: The read falls 3 residues short of the CDR3 end, and the missing part is taken from the germline J gene. This sequence joins TRBV11-1 and TRBJ2-7; D is unresolved. Trimming left V 3 bases short and J 2 bases short, with 8 bases between. The CDR3 sequence is 13 residues long. Germline loops: CDR1 SGHAT, CDR2 FQDESV (reference sequence). This CDR3 is CASSLNFAYEQYF. CDR3 DNA (partial): TGTGCCAGCAGCTTGAACTTCGCCTACGAG.